This T cell receptor beta chain was captured in a study of OX40 agonist ivuxolimab in advanced cancers. The table came from immunoSEQ multiplex PCR; TCRdb's copy has only in-frame clones and leaves some out. The sample records around 18,000 clones, around 83% being singletons. CDR3 length equals 15 residues. From germline, CDR1 is LNHDA and CDR2 SQIVND (reference sequence). V lost 2 bases to trimming and J lost 6 bases, with 14 bases between them. The V and J genes are TRBV19 and TRBJ1-5, with D possibly TRBD1 on 5 matching bases. The input for sequencing was CD4+ or CD8+ T cells sorted from blood, taken in a trial of the OX40 agonist ivuxolimab. This sequence was found in an adult with an advanced solid tumor such as melanoma, head and neck, liver or kidney cancer. The CDR3 protein is CASSITPAGRQPQHF. The CDR3, as DNA: TGTGCCAGTAGTATAACTCCCGCGGGGCGTCAGCCCCAGCATTTT. The full variable domain, in which reference TRBV19 and TRBJ1-5 provide the parts outside the CDR3, is DGGITQSPKYLFRKEGQNVTLSCEQNLNHDAMYWYRQDPGQGLRLIYYSQIVNDFQKGDIAEGYSVSREKKESFPLTVTSAQKNPTAFYLCASSITPAGRQPQHFGDGTRLSIL.